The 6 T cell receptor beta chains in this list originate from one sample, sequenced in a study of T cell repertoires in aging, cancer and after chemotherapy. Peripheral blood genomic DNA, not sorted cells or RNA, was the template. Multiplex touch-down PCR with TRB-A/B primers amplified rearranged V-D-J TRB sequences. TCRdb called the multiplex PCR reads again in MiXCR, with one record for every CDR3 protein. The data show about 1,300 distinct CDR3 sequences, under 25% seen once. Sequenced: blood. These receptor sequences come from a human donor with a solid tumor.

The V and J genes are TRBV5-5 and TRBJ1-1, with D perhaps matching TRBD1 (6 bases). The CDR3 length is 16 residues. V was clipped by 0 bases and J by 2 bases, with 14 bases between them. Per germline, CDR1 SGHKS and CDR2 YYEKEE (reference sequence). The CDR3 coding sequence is TGTGCCAGCAGCTTGGGGGAGGGGGGGGGTAACACTGAAGCTTTCTTT. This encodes CASSLGEGGGNTEAFF. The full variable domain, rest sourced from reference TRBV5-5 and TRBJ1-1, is DAGVTQSPTHLIKTRGQQVTLRCSPISGHKSVSWYQQVLGQGPQFIFQYYEKEERGRGNFPDRFSARQFPNYSSELNVNALLLGDSALYLCASSLGEGGGNTEAFFGQGTRLTVV.

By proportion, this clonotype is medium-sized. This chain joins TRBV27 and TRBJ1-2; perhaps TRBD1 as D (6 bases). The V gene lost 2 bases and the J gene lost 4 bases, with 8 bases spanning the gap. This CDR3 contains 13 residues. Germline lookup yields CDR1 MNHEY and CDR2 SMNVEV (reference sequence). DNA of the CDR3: TGTGCCAGCAGTTTAAACAGGGCCTATGGCTACACCTTC. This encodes CASSLNRAYGYTF.

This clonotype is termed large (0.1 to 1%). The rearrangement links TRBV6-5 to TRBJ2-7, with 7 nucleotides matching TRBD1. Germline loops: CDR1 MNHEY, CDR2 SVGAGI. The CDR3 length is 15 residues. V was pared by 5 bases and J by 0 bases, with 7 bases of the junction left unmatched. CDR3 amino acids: CASSDRAFLSYEQYF. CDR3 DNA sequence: TGTGCCAGCAGTGACAGGGCCTTCCTCTCCTACGAGCAGTACTTC.

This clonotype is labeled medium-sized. CDR3 sequence: CASSSRTVQETQYF. The CDR3 DNA reads as TGTGCCAGCAGTTCCAGGACGGTCCAAGAGACCCAGTACTTC. The chain joins TRBV6-2 or TRBV6-3 to TRBJ2-5; D gene uncertain. Germline assignment: CDR1 MNHEY and CDR2 SVGEGT. This CDR3 has 14 residues. With 4 bases removed from V and 1 base from J, the gap between germline ends came to 10 bases.

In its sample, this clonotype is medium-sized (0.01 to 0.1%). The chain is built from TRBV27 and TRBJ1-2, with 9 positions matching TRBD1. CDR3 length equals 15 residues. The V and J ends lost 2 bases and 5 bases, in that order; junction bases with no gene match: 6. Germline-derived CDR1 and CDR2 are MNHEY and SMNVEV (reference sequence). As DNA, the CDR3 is TGTGCCAGCAGTTTAGGAGGGACAGGGAGGTATGGCTACACCTTC. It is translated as CASSLGGTGRYGYTF.

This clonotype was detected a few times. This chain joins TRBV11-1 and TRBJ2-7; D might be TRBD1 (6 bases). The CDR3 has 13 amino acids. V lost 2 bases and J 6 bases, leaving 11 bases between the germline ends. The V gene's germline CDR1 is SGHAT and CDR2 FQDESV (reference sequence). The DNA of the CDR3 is TGTGCCAGCAGCTTATCCAGGGGCGGCGAGCAGTACTTC. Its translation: CASSLSRGGEQYF.